A single sample is the source of the 3 T cell receptor beta chains below, sequenced in a study of cytomegalovirus exposure and HLA in healthy donors. PCR primers comprised 60 Vbeta and 13 Jbeta primers. The assay was immunoSEQ multiplex PCR, and TCRdb's table has in-frame clones only and misses some. The sample includes around 130,000 clones, around 75% seen only once; the top ten take roughly 3%. Specimen: PBMCs. These receptor sequences come from a woman aged 40 to 50 in good health and CMV-seropositive.

This chain links TRBV6-6 with TRBJ1-1, with D perhaps TRBD1 (6 bases). This CDR3 spans 15 amino acids. Germline lookup yields CDR1 MNHNY and CDR2 SVGAGI (reference sequence). Trimming removed 3 bases at V and 9 bases at J, with 20 bases between. CDR3 in amino acids: CASSYSGTIRQQAFF. The CDR3 DNA follows: TGTGCCAGCAGTTATTCCGGGACAATTCGCCAGCAAGCTTTCTTT.

The rearrangement joins TRBV4-3 to TRBJ1-1; no reliable D call. Looked up from germline, CDR1 is LGHNA and CDR2 is YSLEER. The CDR3 has 15 residues. V was cut by 0 bases and J by 0 bases, with 8 bases left in between. The CDR3 nucleotides read TGCGCCAGCAGCCAAGATCCCGGGATGAACACTGAAGCTTTCTTT. Translation gives CASSQDPGMNTEAFF.

The chain uses TRBV4-3 and TRBJ1-1; possible D gene TRBD1, 5 bases. The germline gives CDR1 LGHNA, CDR2 YSLEER. Between the trimmed V and J ends, which lost 0 bases and 3 bases, there was a span of 20 bases. The CDR3 is 18 amino acids. CDR3 amino acids: CASSQEGPGTLFYTEAFF. For the CDR3, the DNA is TGCGCCAGCAGCCAAGAAGGACCCGGGACTCTTTTTTACACTGAAGCTTTCTTT.